The 21 T cell receptor beta chains in this list originate from one sample, sequenced in a study of cytomegalovirus exposure and HLA in healthy donors. Use of 60 Vbeta and 13 Jbeta primers characterized the PCR. This table comes from immunoSEQ multiplex PCR, and its TCRdb copy is limited to in-frame clones, with some not included. The sample holds some 75,000 clones. The sequenced material came from PBMCs. All receptors derive from a boy younger than 18 in good health and CMV-seronegative.

This chain joins TRBV7-9 and TRBJ1-5; weak D call: TRBD1 (6 bases). The length of the CDR3 is 14 residues. The germline CDR1 and CDR2 sequences are SEHNR and FQNEAQ (reference sequence). The V and J ends lost 3 bases and 4 bases respectively, with 10 bases between them. The CDR3 spells CASSLDSPNQPQHF. The CDR3, as DNA: TGTGCCAGCAGCTTGGACAGCCCGAATCAGCCCCAGCATTTT.

This CDR3 is CASSDARVTEAFF. The CDR3 region has the DNA TGTGCCAGTAGTGATGCCAGGGTCACTGAAGCTTTCTTT. This chain uses TRBV19 with TRBJ1-1, with a tentative D call TRBD1 (5 bases). CDR1 is LNHDA, CDR2 SQIVND, per germline (reference sequence). Trimming removed 5 bases at V and 4 bases at J, with 11 bases between. The CDR3 is 13 residues long.

The V and J genes are TRBV10-3 and TRBJ1-1, with TRBD1 matching 7 bases. Unmatched junction bases numbered 9, after V lost 6 bases and J lost 5 bases. The V gene's germline CDR1 is ENHRY and CDR2 SYGVKD. The CDR3 totals 14 residues. The CDR3, as DNA: TGTGCCATCAGATATGACAGGGAAGGAACTGAAGCTTTCTTT. This encodes CAIRYDREGTEAFF.

This sequence joins TRBV6-1 and TRBJ2-7; D uncertain. Trimming took off 4 bases at V and 6 bases at J, with 4 bases between the two ends. The CDR3 is 10 amino acids. CDR1 and CDR2 from the germline V gene are MNHNS and SASEGT. The CDR3 sequence is CASSGAEQYF. The CDR3 DNA sequence: TGTGCCAGCAGTGGGGCCGAGCAGTACTTC.

The rearrangement uses TRBV27 and TRBJ2-5; 14 bases line up with TRBD2. The trim removed 8 bases at V and 2 bases at J, leaving 7 bases unmatched. Germline-derived CDR1 and CDR2 are MNHEY and SMNVEV (reference sequence). This CDR3 has 16 residues. Written as DNA, the CDR3 is TGTGCCAGCGGGACTAGCGGGAGCTATCCTCAAGAGACCCAGTACTTC. Amino acids: CASGTSGSYPQETQYF.

The chain is built from TRBV6-5 and TRBJ1-5; 8 nucleotides line up with TRBD1. J gave up 0 bases and V 5 bases, and 3 bases lay outside the gene matches. The germline V gene encodes CDR1 MNHEY and CDR2 SVGAGI. CDR3 length equals 15 residues. The chain's CDR3 is CASSRDRNSNQPQHF. The CDR3 DNA reads as TGTGCCAGCAGTCGGGACAGGAATAGCAATCAGCCCCAGCATTTT.

The chain has TRBV19 and TRBJ2-7; no clear D. The V gene's germline CDR1 is LNHDA and CDR2 SQIVND (reference sequence). The CDR3 runs 15 residues. V lost 0 bases and J lost 4, with 13 bases in between. CDR3 bases: TGTGCCAGTAGTATAGATCTGGGCAGAAAATACGAGCAGTACTTC. Translation gives CASSIDLGRKYEQYF.

The chain joins TRBV5-1 to TRBJ2-5; D perhaps matches TRBD2 (5 bases). Germline assignment: CDR1 SGHRS and CDR2 YFSETQ. The CDR3 length is 15 residues. Trimming removed 2 bases at V and 5 bases at J, with 16 bases between. CDR3 sequence (DNA): TGCGCCAGCAGCTTCATCCAGGAGGATGGCGAGACCCAGTACTTC. Protein: CASSFIQEDGETQYF.

The rearrangement uses TRBV5-4 and TRBJ2-3; D is perhaps TRBD1 (6 bases). The CDR3 contains 13 residues. The V gene lost 4 bases and the J gene lost 2 bases, with 8 bases spanning the gap. Germline assignment: CDR1 SGHNT and CDR2 YYREEE (reference sequence). In DNA, the CDR3 is TGTGCCAGCAGCAGACAGGACACAGATACGCAGTATTTT. This sequence encodes CASSRQDTDTQYF.

The chain employs TRBV7-2 and TRBJ2-7; TRBD2 matches 9 bases. CDR3 size: 12 residues. In germline, CDR1 is SGHTA, CDR2 FQGNSA. J was trimmed by 7 bases and V by 5 bases; bases with no gene match: 3. The CDR3 DNA follows: TGTGCCAGCAGCGAGACTAGCGGTGAGCAGTACTTC. It specifies CASSETSGEQYF.

This chain links TRBV7-2 with TRBJ2-7; maybe TRBD2 (5 bases). Per the germline V gene, CDR1 is SGHTA and CDR2 is FQGNSA. Between the trimmed V and J ends, which lost 0 bases and 3 bases, there was a span of 12 bases. CDR3 size: 15 residues. CDR3 region: CASSLAFSANYEQYF. The CDR3 region has the DNA TGTGCCAGCAGCTTAGCTTTTAGCGCTAACTACGAGCAGTACTTC.

The chain links TRBV2 to TRBJ1-5; 7 bases fit TRBD1. V lost 6 bases, J lost 11 bases, and 16 bases stayed unmatched. The germline V gene has CDR1 SNHLY and CDR2 FYNNEI. This CDR3 has 15 residues. The CDR3 is CASSRLGTVNLAQHF. CDR3 bases: TGTGCCAGCAGCCGCCTCGGGACAGTCAATCTTGCCCAGCATTTT.

The chain employs TRBV29-1 and TRBJ2-7; 11 bases map to TRBD1. The CDR3 sequence is 14 residues long. From germline, CDR1 is SQVTM and CDR2 ANQGSEA. J lost 6 bases, V lost 6 bases, and 10 bases had no gene match. Here the CDR3 reads CSVVPGQGVSEQYF. The DNA of the CDR3 is TGCAGCGTCGTCCCGGGACAGGGGGTCAGCGAGCAGTACTTC.

This chain uses TRBV6-6 with TRBJ2-6, with a weak D call TRBD2 (5 bases). Germline V CDR1 and CDR2: MNHNY, SVGAGI (reference sequence). V was shortened by 2 bases and J by 1 base, with 9 bases between the two germline ends. The CDR3 runs 16 residues. CDR3 in amino acids: CASSYNRESGANVLTF. CDR3 sequence (DNA): TGTGCCAGCAGTTACAATCGGGAATCTGGGGCCAACGTCCTGACTTTC.

The genes are TRBV15 and TRBJ1-1; TRBD1 aligns across 7 bases. There are 15 residues in the CDR3. Trimming removed 0 bases from V and 3 bases from J; junction bases left unmatched: 4. Germline CDR1 LNHNV, CDR2 YYDKDF (reference sequence). This chain's CDR3 is CATSRDLDRDTEAFF. The CDR3 nucleotides read TGTGCCACCAGCAGAGATCTCGACAGGGACACTGAAGCTTTCTTT.

The chain recombines TRBV6-1 with TRBJ1-5, with 7 positions matching TRBD1. The CDR3 totals 13 residues. Unmatched junction bases numbered 5, after V lost 5 bases and J lost 7 bases. Germline lookup yields CDR1 MNHNS and CDR2 SASEGT. Here the CDR3 DNA reads TGTGCCAGCAGTCATACAGGGGACCAGCCCCAGCATTTT. Translated: CASSHTGDQPQHF.

The CDR3 coding sequence is TGTGCCAGCAGTGATAAGGGGCGTGGAAATGGCTACACCTTC. Amino acid sequence: CASSDKGRGNGYTF. The rearrangement joins TRBV6-1 to TRBJ1-2; tentative D call: TRBD1 (5 bases). Per germline, CDR1 MNHNS and CDR2 SASEGT. V was clipped by 3 bases and J by 6 bases, with 14 bases between them. The CDR3 is 14 residues long.

The CDR3 sequence is CASTSPGTVNTEAFF. CDR3 bases: TGTGCCAGTACCTCTCCCGGGACAGTGAACACTGAAGCTTTCTTT. The genes are TRBV19 and TRBJ1-1, with TRBD1 matching 7 bases. Germline CDR1 and CDR2: LNHDA and SQIVND (reference sequence). CDR3 length: 15 amino acids. V shed 7 bases, J shed 0 bases, and the junction held 8 bases outside the gene matches.

In nucleotides, the CDR3 is TGTGCCAGCAGTCTAGCGTCAGGGTTGAAAGATACGCAGTATTTT. Translation gives CASSLASGLKDTQYF. The chain links TRBV11-3 to TRBJ2-3; a weak D match, TRBD2 (6 bases). The germline V and J ends were trimmed by 6 bases and 5 bases, with 18 bases remaining between them. Germline-derived CDR1 and CDR2 are SGHNT and YENEEA. The CDR3 has 15 amino acids.

The CDR3 DNA reads as TGTGCCAGCAGCCCTAGCGGGAGGGTAGCCACTGAAGCTTTCTTT. Encoded protein: CASSPSGRVATEAFF. V is TRBV7-9 and J is TRBJ1-1; D not certain. The germline V gene encodes CDR1 SEHNR and CDR2 FQNEAQ (reference sequence). Trimming left V 5 bases short and J 4 bases short, with 17 bases between. CDR3 size: 15 residues.

The chain links TRBV13 to TRBJ1-1; TRBD1 matches at 9 bases. V dropped 7 bases and J dropped 1; count of bases not matched to a gene: 10. Germline V gene lookup returns CDR1 PRHDT and CDR2 FYEKMQ (reference sequence). This CDR3 contains 16 residues. The CDR3, as DNA: TGTGCCAGCACCGAAGAACCGGGACAGGGGAACACTGAAGCTTTCTTT. Amino acids: CASTEEPGQGNTEAFF.